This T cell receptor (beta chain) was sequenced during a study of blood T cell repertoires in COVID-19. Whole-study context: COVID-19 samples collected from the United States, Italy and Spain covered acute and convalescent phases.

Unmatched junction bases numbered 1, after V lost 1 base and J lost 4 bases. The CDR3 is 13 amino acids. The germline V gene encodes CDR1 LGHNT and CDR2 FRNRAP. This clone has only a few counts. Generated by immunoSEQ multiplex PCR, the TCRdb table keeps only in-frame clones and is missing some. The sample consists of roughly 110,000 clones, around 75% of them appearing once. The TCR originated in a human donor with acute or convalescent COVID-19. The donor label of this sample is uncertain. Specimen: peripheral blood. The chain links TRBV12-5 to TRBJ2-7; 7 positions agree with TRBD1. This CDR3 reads CASGLGQGYEQYF. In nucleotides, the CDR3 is TGTGCTAGTGGTTTGGGACAGGGTTACGAGCAGTACTTC.